This T cell receptor beta chain was sequenced in a study of T-cell reconstitution after alpha-beta-depleted transplantation in children. CDR3 size: 12 residues. After removal of 7 bases from V and 5 bases from J, the junction contained 4 bases not matched to a gene. This clonotype was recorded at least ten times. Unique molecular identifiers were used to barcode this TCRbeta library. MiXCR, run by TCRdb on the PCR reads, gives a single entry per CDR3 protein. The sample shows about 360,000 distinct CDR3 sequences, approximately 12% of them seen only once. The clonotype comes from a human donor who donated a stem cell graft to a child with Fanconi anemia. V gene TRBV12-3 or TRBV12-4 combines with J gene TRBJ2-5; the match to TRBD1 covers 7 bases. The source was PBMCs, collected from the stem cell graft. Here the CDR3 DNA reads TGTGCCAGCAAGGGGGCCGAGGAGACCCAGTACTTC. This encodes CASKGAEETQYF.